The 25 T cell receptor beta chains below come from one sample, sequenced in a study of blood T cell repertoires in COVID-19. Method: immunoSEQ multiplex PCR; TCRdb's copy keeps in-frame clones and lacks some. This sample has under 300,000 clones; roughly 87% occur once, and the top ten carry less than 15%. Sequenced sample: peripheral blood. The source is a human donor in a cohort sampled during active COVID-19.

This sequence joins TRBV24-1 and TRBJ2-1, with a possible D match to TRBD1 (6 bases). V lost 5 bases and J lost 2, with 12 bases in between. The CDR3 is 15 amino acids. The germline V gene encodes CDR1 KGHDR and CDR2 SFDVKD. The CDR3 region is CATSGVTGTYNEQFF. Written as DNA, the CDR3 is TGTGCCACCAGTGGAGTAACAGGGACCTACAATGAGCAGTTCTTC.

The chain is built from TRBV28 and TRBJ2-2; D possibly corresponds to TRBD1 (6 bases). The germline CDR1 and CDR2 sequences are MDHEN and SYDVKM. The length of the CDR3 is 14 residues. Trimming shortened V by 6 bases and J by 5 bases, and 13 bases separated the two germline ends. The CDR3 is CASRQGLWTGELFF. The CDR3 nucleotides read TGTGCCAGCAGACAGGGATTATGGACCGGGGAGCTGTTTTTT.

The chain links TRBV14 to TRBJ2-2; possible D gene TRBD2, 5 bases. Per germline, CDR1 SGHDN and CDR2 FVKESK. V dropped 3 bases and J dropped 6 bases, with 14 bases sitting between them. This CDR3 spans 15 amino acids. Here the CDR3 reads CASSHTTREPGELFF. The CDR3 coding sequence is TGTGCCAGCAGCCATACCACTAGGGAGCCCGGGGAGCTGTTTTTT.

This clone was counted once. The genes are TRBV28 and TRBJ2-5, with 12 positions matching TRBD1. Trimming cost V 9 bases and J 5 bases; bases outside gene matches: 7. Germline V lookup: CDR1 MDHEN, CDR2 SYDVKM. The CDR3 spans 14 residues. In nucleotides, the CDR3 is TGTGCCAGTTTGCGGGACAGGGGGCTGGAGACCCAGTACTTC. Amino acid sequence: CASLRDRGLETQYF.

This clone appeared a single time. The chain combines TRBV18 with TRBJ2-5, with a tentative D call TRBD1 (7 bases). CDR1 is KGHSH, CDR2 LQKENI, per germline. The CDR3 contains 15 residues. The V end lost 3 bases, the J end lost 5 bases, and 16 bases lay between the germline ends. The CDR3 region is CASSPQEGAWETQYF. The CDR3 nucleotides read TGTGCCAGCTCACCTCAGGAGGGGGCTTGGGAGACCCAGTACTTC.

The chain combines TRBV27 with TRBJ1-2, with TRBD1 matching over 9 bases. The V and J ends lost 6 bases and 7 bases, in that order; junction bases with no gene match: 6. From germline, CDR1 is MNHEY and CDR2 SMNVEV (reference sequence). The CDR3 covers 13 residues. DNA for the CDR3: TGTGCCAGCAGCTTACAGGGGGCGGGTGGCTACACCTTC. Protein: CASSLQGAGGYTF.

The rearrangement joins TRBV11-3 to TRBJ2-2, with TRBD1 identical over 10 bases. Germline CDR1 and CDR2: SGHNT and YENEEA. V lost 4 bases and J lost 4; bases outside the gene matches: 3. This CDR3 region has 15 residues. As DNA, the CDR3 is TGTGCCAGCAGCTCCGGACAGGGGGGCACCGGGGAGCTGTTTTTT. It yields the protein CASSSGQGGTGELFF. Full variable domain (missing parts from reference TRBV11-3 and TRBJ2-2): EAGVVQSPRYKIIEKKQPVAFWCNPISGHNTLYWYLQNLGQGPELLIRYENEEAVDDSQLPKDRFSAERLKGVDSTLKIQPAELGDSAVYLCASSSGQGGTGELFFGEGSRLTVL.

This chain uses TRBV19 with TRBJ2-1, with TRBD2 identical over 14 bases. The CDR3 spans 19 residues. The V gene's germline CDR1 is LNHDA and CDR2 SQIVND (reference sequence). With V trimmed by 3 bases and J by 1 base, 8 bases remained unmatched. DNA for the CDR3: TGTGCCAGTAGTATTTGGGGACTAGCGGGAGTGGGGTCCTACAATGAGCAGTTCTTC. Translation gives CASSIWGLAGVGSYNEQFF.

The genes are TRBV18 and TRBJ1-1; maybe TRBD1 (6 bases). The CDR3 sequence is 14 residues long. V lost 4 bases and J 1 base, leaving 10 bases between the germline ends. From germline, CDR1 is KGHSH and CDR2 LQKENI. For the CDR3, the DNA is TGTGCCAGCTCACGGGAGGGGGGGAACACTGAAGCTTTCTTT. Translated, it gives CASSREGGNTEAFF. Full variable domain (outside the CDR3, taken from reference TRBV18 and TRBJ1-1): NAGVMQNPRHLVRRRGQEARLRCSPMKGHSHVYWYRQLPEEGLKFMVYLQKENIIDESGMPKERFSAEFPKEGPSILRIQQVVRGDSAAYFCASSREGGNTEAFFGQGTRLTVV.

V gene TRBV5-1 combines with J gene TRBJ1-1, with 9 nucleotides matching TRBD1. The CDR3 consists of 15 residues. Germline trimming cut 4 bases from V and 4 bases from J; bases unmatched to any gene: 8. From germline, CDR1 is SGHRS and CDR2 YFSETQ. The CDR3 nucleotides read TGCGCCAGCAGCGCGCTACAGGGGGCCGGCACTGAAGCTTTCTTT. The encoded protein is CASSALQGAGTEAFF.

The chain has TRBV4-2 and TRBJ2-1; D perhaps matches TRBD2 (6 bases). The CDR3 spans 16 residues. Germline V gene lookup returns CDR1 LGHNA and CDR2 YNFKEQ. Trimming pared 5 bases from V and 6 bases from J, leaving 20 bases between. CDR3 amino acids: CASSVWDSMEGNEQFF. The CDR3 DNA reads as TGTGCCAGCAGCGTCTGGGACTCCATGGAAGGCAATGAGCAGTTCTTC.

In its sample, this clone was seen once. The chain is built from TRBV5-1 and TRBJ2-5, with D possibly TRBD2 on 6 matching bases. CDR3 length: 12 residues. Per germline, CDR1 SGHRS and CDR2 YFSETQ. V was cut by 4 bases and J by 7 bases, with 11 bases left in between. CDR3 amino acids: CASSMEGATQYF. In DNA, the CDR3 is TGCGCCAGCAGCATGGAGGGAGCGACCCAGTACTTC.

The chain links TRBV14 to TRBJ2-1; D may be TRBD2 (6 bases). V gave up 0 bases and J gave up 7 bases, with 13 bases separating them. The V gene's germline CDR1 is SGHDN and CDR2 FVKESK. The CDR3 contains 15 residues. The DNA of the CDR3 is TGTGCCAGCAGCCAAGATCACGGGAGACGGAATGAGCAGTTCTTC. This translates into CASSQDHGRRNEQFF.

This chain joins TRBV6-5 and TRBJ1-3; no reliable D call. Germline CDR1 is MNHEY and CDR2 is SVGAGI. The CDR3 runs to 14 residues. Deletions cut 3 bases from V and 3 bases from J, with 9 bases between. CDR3 in amino acids: CASSYDKYGNTIYF. The CDR3 nucleotides read TGTGCCAGCAGTTATGACAAGTATGGAAACACCATATATTTT.

This sequence joins TRBV6-5 and TRBJ2-1; perhaps TRBD2 as D (5 bases). CDR3 length: 13 residues. The germline gives CDR1 MNHEY, CDR2 SVGAGI. With 4 bases removed from V and 7 bases from J, the gap between germline ends came to 11 bases. The CDR3 DNA follows: TGTGCCAGCAGTTGGTCTACTAGGAATGAGCAGTTCTTC. Encoded protein: CASSWSTRNEQFF.

The V gene is TRBV7-9, the J gene TRBJ2-1, with TRBD2 identical over 13 bases. Germline loops: CDR1 SEHNR, CDR2 FQNEAQ (reference sequence). With 7 bases clipped from V and 6 bases from J, the junction kept 9 bases outside the gene matches. The CDR3 is 16 residues long. The DNA for the CDR3 is TGTGCCAGCACCCAAGGGGGACTAGCGGGAAGCAATGAGCAGTTCTTC. This codes for CASTQGGLAGSNEQFF.

The chain links TRBV5-1 to TRBJ1-5, with 7 bases fitting TRBD1. Germline lookup yields CDR1 SGHRS and CDR2 YFSETQ. V was pared by 4 bases and J by 2 bases, with 6 bases of the junction left unmatched. The CDR3 contains 15 residues. Here the CDR3 DNA reads TGCGCCAGCAGCCTGACAGGGTTAGGCAATCAGCCCCAGCATTTT. It encodes CASSLTGLGNQPQHF.

The chain links TRBV4-2 to TRBJ2-3; 7 nucleotides agree with TRBD2. The CDR3 length is 15 residues. Unmatched junction bases numbered 8, after V lost 0 bases and J lost 8 bases. Germline V gene data show CDR1 as LGHNA and CDR2 as YNFKEQ. This chain's CDR3 is CASSQDLVASGTQYF. In DNA form, the CDR3 reads TGTGCCAGCAGCCAAGATCTCGTGGCTAGCGGTACGCAGTATTTT.

The genes are TRBV6-6 and TRBJ2-7; 11 bases line up with TRBD2. This CDR3 has 16 residues. The trim removed 5 bases at V and 2 bases at J, leaving 8 bases unmatched. The germline V gene encodes CDR1 MNHNY and CDR2 SVGAGI (reference sequence). CDR3 loop: CASSPRGTSGTYEQYF. CDR3 DNA sequence: TGTGCCAGCAGTCCCCGAGGGACTAGCGGTACCTACGAGCAGTACTTC.

The chain links TRBV28 to TRBJ2-3; D gene uncertain. V lost 7 bases and J 6 bases, leaving 20 bases between the germline ends. The CDR3 spans 15 residues. The germline gives CDR1 MDHEN, CDR2 SYDVKM. In nucleotides, the CDR3 is TGTGCCAGCACTCCGAGGTTGTCCACGCCCGATACGCAGTATTTT. It translates to CASTPRLSTPDTQYF.

The chain joins TRBV25-1 to TRBJ2-3, with 9 nucleotides matching TRBD2. CDR1 and CDR2 (germline): MGHDK, SYGVNS. With 4 bases clipped from V and 1 base from J, the junction kept 6 bases outside the gene matches. This CDR3 has 16 amino acids. The CDR3 here is CASSANSGSGTDTQYF. DNA of the CDR3: TGTGCCAGCAGTGCTAATAGCGGGAGTGGCACAGATACGCAGTATTTT.

This clone showed up just once. Here the CDR3 DNA reads TGTGCCAGCAGCCAAGATAATGGAGGGATTAGCACAGATACGCAGTATTTT. It codes for CASSQDNGGISTDTQYF. V gene TRBV4-2 combines with J gene TRBJ2-3; tentative D call: TRBD2 (6 bases). CDR3 length: 17 residues. The germline gives CDR1 LGHNA, CDR2 YNFKEQ. Trimming shortened V by 0 bases and J by 0 bases, and 13 bases separated the two germline ends.

This chain joins TRBV5-1 and TRBJ2-2, with 7 bases fitting TRBD2. Germline CDR1 reads SGHRS; CDR2 reads YFSETQ. V lost 7 bases and J lost 4; bases outside the gene matches: 13. The CDR3 runs to 16 residues. The DNA for the CDR3 is TGCGCCAGCTGGGGCAGTCTAGCGGCCTCCACCGGGGAGCTGTTTTTT. This gives the protein CASWGSLAASTGELFF.

The V call is TRBV29-1, the J call TRBJ1-1, with D possibly being TRBD1 (5 bases). Germline-derived CDR1 and CDR2 are SQVTM and ANQGSEA. This CDR3 has 13 amino acids. V lost 4 bases to trimming and J lost 0 bases, with 9 bases between them. The CDR3 here is CSVGTFMNTEAFF. CDR3 nucleotides: TGCAGCGTTGGGACATTTATGAACACTGAAGCTTTCTTT.

This rearrangement joins TRBV5-4 to TRBJ2-6; D is possibly TRBD2 (7 bases). From germline, CDR1 is SGHNT and CDR2 YYREEE (reference sequence). The CDR3 loop spans 19 amino acids. Trimming pared 1 base from V and 1 base from J, leaving 18 bases between. This CDR3 is CASSLRGAASRSGANVLTF. CDR3 nucleotides: TGTGCCAGCAGCTTGCGGGGGGCGGCGAGCCGTTCTGGGGCCAACGTCCTGACTTTC.